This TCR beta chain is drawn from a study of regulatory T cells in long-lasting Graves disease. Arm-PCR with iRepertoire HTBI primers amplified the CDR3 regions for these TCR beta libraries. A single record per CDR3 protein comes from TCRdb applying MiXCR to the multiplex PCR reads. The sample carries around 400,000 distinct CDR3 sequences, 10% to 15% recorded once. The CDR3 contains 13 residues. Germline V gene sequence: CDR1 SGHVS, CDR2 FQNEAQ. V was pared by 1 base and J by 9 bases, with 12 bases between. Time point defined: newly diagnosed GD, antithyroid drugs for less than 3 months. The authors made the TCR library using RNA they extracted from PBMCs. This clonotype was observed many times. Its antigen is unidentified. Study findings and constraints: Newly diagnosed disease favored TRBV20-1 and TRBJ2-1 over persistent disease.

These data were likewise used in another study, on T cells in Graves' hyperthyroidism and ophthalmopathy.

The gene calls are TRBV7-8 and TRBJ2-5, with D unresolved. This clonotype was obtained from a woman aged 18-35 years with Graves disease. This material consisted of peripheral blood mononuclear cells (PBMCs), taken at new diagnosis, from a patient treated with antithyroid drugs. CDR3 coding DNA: TGTGCCAGCAGCTTAGGAATAGAAGAAGCCCAGTACTTC. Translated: CASSLGIEEAQYF.